The T cell receptor (beta chain) described here comes from a study of T cells after yellow fever vaccination. With V trimmed by 3 bases and J by 3 bases, 1 base remained unmatched. CDR1 and CDR2 (germline): MRHNA, SNTAGT. The CDR3 runs 14 residues. This clonotype was recorded at least ten times. MiXCR, applied by TCRdb to the 5' RACE reads, yields one record per CDR3 protein. The sample carries about 74,000 distinct CDR3 sequences, approximately 7.7% recorded once. The V call is TRBV6-4, the J call TRBJ2-2; 7 bases line up with TRBD2. This specimen was CD8+ T cells sorted from PBMCs, taken 5 days after the first yellow fever vaccination. The TCR was taken from a man between 18 and 29 years old who received the YFV17D yellow fever vaccine. The CDR3 sequence: CASSESGDTGELFF. The CDR3, as DNA: TGTGCCAGCAGTGAAAGCGGGGACACCGGGGAGCTGTTTTTT.